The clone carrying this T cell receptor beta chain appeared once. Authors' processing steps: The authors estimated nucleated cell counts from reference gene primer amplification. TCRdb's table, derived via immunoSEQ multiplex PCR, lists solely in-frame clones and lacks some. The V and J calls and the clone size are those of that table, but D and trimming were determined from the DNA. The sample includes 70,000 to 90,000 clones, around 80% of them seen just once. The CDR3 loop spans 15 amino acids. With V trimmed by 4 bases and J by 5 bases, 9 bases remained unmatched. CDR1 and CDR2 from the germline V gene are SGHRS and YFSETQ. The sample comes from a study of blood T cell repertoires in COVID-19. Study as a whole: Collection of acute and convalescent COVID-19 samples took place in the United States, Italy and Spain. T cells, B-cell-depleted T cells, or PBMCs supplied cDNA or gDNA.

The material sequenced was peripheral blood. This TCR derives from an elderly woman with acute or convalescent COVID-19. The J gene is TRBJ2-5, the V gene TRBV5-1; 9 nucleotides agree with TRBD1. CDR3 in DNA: TGCGCCAGCAGCCCCGGGACAGGGTTTACGGAGACCCAGTACTTC. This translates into CASSPGTGFTETQYF. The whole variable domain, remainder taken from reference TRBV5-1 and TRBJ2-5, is KAGVTQTPRYLIKTRGQQVTLSCSPISGHRSVSWYQQTPGQGLQFLFEYFSETQRNKGNFPGRFSGRQFSNSRSEMNVSTLELGDSALYLCASSPGTGFTETQYFGPGTRLLVL.